This T cell receptor (beta chain) was sequenced in a study of Ad26.COV2.S vaccination and SARS-CoV-2 variants. In the study overall: Donor joined the COV1001 Ad26.COV2.S trial arm. The vaccine Ad26.COV2.S was put into the muscle once, or twice with 56 days between. Points from the study as a whole: It is possible that the TCR breadth and depth analyses underestimated the total T cell responses.

A word on this clone: Its cognate antigen is unknown.

As for treatment: over 15 received Ad26.COV2.S at low or high dose, single or two shots; roughly five received placebo; per-sample allocation not given. Following the first vaccine or placebo injection, samples were taken on day 63. An Ad26 vector was used to express Wuhan-strain SARS-CoV-2 spike as the vaccine. Clones were read by immunoSEQ multiplex PCR, and TCRdb kept only the in-frame ones, dropping some. The table has 300,000 to 350,000 clones, around 89% seen once. The CDR3 length is 16 residues. The germline gives CDR1 SGHDN, CDR2 FVKESK. The V gene end was trimmed by 4 bases and the J gene end by 7 bases; junction bases not matched to a gene: 7.

Sequencing used peripheral blood, obtained in a trial of Ad26.COV2.S vaccine versus placebo. The receptor's source is a person between 18 and 65 years old who received the Ad26.COV2.S COVID-19 vaccine or a placebo. The chain has TRBV14 and TRBJ2-1; 13 bases align to TRBD2. In DNA, the CDR3 is TGTGCCAGCAGCCGAAGAGGACTAGCGGGAGAGAATGAGCAGTTCTTC. This sequence encodes CASSRRGLAGENEQFF.